Each of the 26 T cell receptor beta chains below was sequenced from the same sample in a study of blood T cell repertoires in COVID-19. Data came from immunoSEQ multiplex PCR; TCRdb stores just in-frame clones and leaves some out. The repertoire holds tens of thousands of clones, with 82% as singletons. The sample was peripheral blood. The receptors come from a human donor with acute or convalescent COVID-19. The donor label of this sample is uncertain.

The chain recombines TRBV29-1 with TRBJ2-7; the match to TRBD1 covers 8 bases. CDR3 size: 11 residues. The V gene's germline CDR1 is SQVTM and CDR2 ANQGSEA. Trimming cost V 3 bases and J 5 bases; bases outside gene matches: 0. In DNA, the CDR3 is TGCAGCGTTGAGGACAGGGACGAGCAGTACTTC. This codes for CSVEDRDEQYF.

The genes are TRBV11-3 and TRBJ2-7; 7 bases are shared with TRBD1. The CDR3 runs 14 residues. CDR1 is SGHNT, CDR2 YENEEA, per germline. Trimming took 0 bases from V and 1 from J; bases not matched to a gene: 0. The CDR3 nucleotides are TGTGCCAGCAGCTTAGAGACAGGGTCCTACGAGCAGTACTTC. This codes for CASSLETGSYEQYF.

The V and J genes are TRBV30 and TRBJ1-4, with D hard to call. The ends were cut back, 8 bases at V and 3 bases at J, with 10 bases in the middle. Germline loops: CDR1 GTSNPN, CDR2 SVGIG (reference sequence). The CDR3 sequence is 12 residues long. CDR3 sequence: CAGGFSNEKLFF. CDR3 coding DNA: TGTGCCGGAGGGTTTTCTAATGAAAAACTGTTTTTT.

The chain uses TRBV5-4 and TRBJ2-1; 9 bases align to TRBD1. V dropped 2 bases and J dropped 6; count of bases not matched to a gene: 15. Germline V gives CDR1 SGHNT, CDR2 YYREEE (reference sequence). The CDR3 has 18 residues. Here the CDR3 DNA reads TGTGCCAGCAGCTTTGGCCCCGGGACGGGACAGGGCGGCAATGAGCAGTTCTTC. Amino acid sequence: CASSFGPGTGQGGNEQFF.

The V and J genes are TRBV5-5 and TRBJ2-7; D uncertain. Trimming pared 3 bases from V and 5 bases from J, leaving 3 bases between. This CDR3 has 10 amino acids. Per germline, CDR1 SGHKS and CDR2 YYEKEE (reference sequence). The CDR3: CASSSNEQYF. As DNA, the CDR3 is TGTGCCAGCAGCTCTAACGAGCAGTACTTC.

The chain links TRBV5-6 to TRBJ2-1; the D gene is possibly TRBD2 (6 bases). From germline, CDR1 is SGHDT and CDR2 YYEEEE. Trimming shortened V by 0 bases and J by 8 bases, and 9 bases separated the two germline ends. The CDR3 length is 13 residues. CDR3 residues: CASSLGGGDEQFF. DNA for the CDR3: TGTGCCAGCAGCTTGGGGGGCGGGGATGAGCAGTTCTTC.

This clone showed up just once. The gene calls are TRBV4-2 and TRBJ1-2; unclear D gene. Germline V gene lookup returns CDR1 LGHNA and CDR2 YNFKEQ. There are 16 residues in the CDR3. V lost 0 bases, J lost 4 bases, and 15 bases lay in between. The CDR3 here is CASSQDAGNRGYGYTF. In DNA, the CDR3 is TGTGCCAGCAGCCAAGATGCCGGGAATCGCGGCTATGGCTACACCTTC.

By share, this clone counts as medium-sized. The chain uses TRBV9 and TRBJ1-6; maybe TRBD1 (5 bases). CDR3 length: 14 amino acids. Germline V lookup: CDR1 SGDLS, CDR2 YYNGEE. V gave up 3 bases and J gave up 6 bases, with 10 bases separating them. Written as DNA, the CDR3 is TGTGCCAGCAGCGGGGGGGAAGGTAATTCACCCCTCCACTTT. Its translation: CASSGGEGNSPLHF. Full variable domain (rest looked up from reference TRBV9 and TRBJ1-6): DSGVTQTPKHLITATGQRVTLRCSPRSGDLSVYWYQQSLDQGLQFLIQYYNGEERAKGNILERFSAQQFPDLHSELNLSSLELGDSALYFCASSGGEGNSPLHFGNGTRLTVT.

For the CDR3, the DNA is TGCGCCAGCAGACAGGGCTCTGGAAACACCATATATTTT. Its translation: CASRQGSGNTIYF. This chain connects TRBV5-1 to TRBJ1-3; weak D call: TRBD1 (6 bases). V was shortened by 5 bases and J by 0 bases, with 6 bases between the two germline ends. Germline CDR1 and CDR2: SGHRS and YFSETQ. CDR3 length: 13 amino acids.

V is TRBV11-3 and J is TRBJ1-1; TRBD1 might be the D (5 bases). There are 15 residues in the CDR3. Germline V gives CDR1 SGHNT, CDR2 YENEEA. Trimming took off 2 bases at V and 4 bases at J, with 14 bases between the two ends. The CDR3 protein is CASSLISGTATEAFF. DNA of the CDR3: TGTGCCAGCAGCTTAATCTCAGGGACTGCCACTGAAGCTTTCTTT.

The sample holds one count of this clone. This sequence joins TRBV6-6 and TRBJ1-1, with TRBD1 matching 7 bases. Per the germline V gene, CDR1 is MNHNY and CDR2 is SVGAGI (reference sequence). The length of the CDR3 is 13 residues. V lost 6 bases and J lost 5; bases outside the gene matches: 6. The CDR3 coding sequence is TGTGCCAGCAGCAGTACAGGGGTGACTGAAGCTTTCTTT. Translation gives CASSSTGVTEAFF.

The chain joins TRBV28 to TRBJ2-2; 12 nucleotides line up with TRBD1. V dropped 4 bases and J dropped 4; count of bases not matched to a gene: 7. This CDR3 has 17 residues. CDR1 and CDR2 from the germline V gene are MDHEN and SYDVKM. The DNA of the CDR3 is TGTGCCAGCAGTTCCATGGGACAGGGGGCTATCACCGGGGAGCTGTTTTTT. Its translation is CASSSMGQGAITGELFF.

V gene TRBV4-3 combines with J gene TRBJ2-7; 11 bases line up with TRBD1. The ends lost 0 bases at V and 1 base at J; junction bases unmatched: 11. CDR3 size: 19 residues. Looked up from germline, CDR1 is LGHNA and CDR2 is YSLEER. This chain's CDR3 is CASSQEKGQGVYFSYEQYF. In DNA, the CDR3 is TGCGCCAGCAGCCAAGAAAAGGGACAGGGGGTCTATTTTTCCTACGAGCAGTACTTC.

The chain recombines TRBV7-8 with TRBJ2-1, with 8 bases aligning to TRBD2. The CDR3 loop spans 15 amino acids. J was trimmed by 4 bases and V by 2 bases; bases with no gene match: 4. Germline CDR1 SGHVS, CDR2 FQNEAQ. CDR3 nucleotides: TGTGCCAGCAGCTTATCGGGGGGGGAATACAATGAGCAGTTCTTC. Residues: CASSLSGGEYNEQFF. The entire variable domain, with the rest obtained from reference TRBV7-8 and TRBJ2-1, is as follows: GAGVSQSPRYKVAKRGQDVALRCDPISGHVSLFWYQQALGQGPEFLTYFQNEAQLDKSGLPSDRFFAERPEGSVSTLKIQRTQQEDSAVYLCASSLSGGEYNEQFFGPGTRLTVL.

This chain joins TRBV6-2 or TRBV6-3 and TRBJ2-3; 10 nucleotides line up with TRBD2. J gave up 4 bases and V 0 bases, and 4 bases lay outside the gene matches. CDR3 length equals 16 residues. Germline loops: CDR1 MNHEY, CDR2 SVGEGT. CDR3 nucleotides: TGTGCCAGCAGTTACTCTGAAGCGGGGGGGCCAGATACGCAGTATTTT. It is translated as CASSYSEAGGPDTQYF.

J is TRBJ1-6 and V is TRBV10-3, with D unclear. Germline V CDR1 and CDR2: ENHRY, SYGVKD. The CDR3 has 17 residues. V was shortened by 0 bases and J by 0 bases, with 9 bases between the two germline ends. CDR3 protein: CAISESTRRSYNSPLHF. The CDR3 DNA sequence: TGTGCCATCAGTGAGTCGACTCGTCGCTCCTATAATTCACCCCTCCACTTT.

V and J are TRBV10-2 and TRBJ1-5; D gene uncertain. CDR3 length: 14 residues. Germline V gives CDR1 WSHSY, CDR2 SAAADI. V was trimmed by 2 bases and J by 1 base, leaving 6 bases between them. CDR3 protein: CASSEGESNQPQHF. For the CDR3, the DNA is TGCGCCAGCAGTGAGGGAGAGAGCAATCAGCCCCAGCATTTT.

The V and J genes are TRBV4-1 and TRBJ2-3; 9 bases line up with TRBD2. With 4 bases clipped from V and 3 bases from J, the junction kept 2 bases outside the gene matches. The CDR3 runs to 14 residues. Germline V gene data show CDR1 as MGHRA and CDR2 as YSYEKL. CDR3 in DNA: TGCGCCAGCAGCCTACTAGCGGGTACAGATACGCAGTATTTT. Translating it yields CASSLLAGTDTQYF.

CDR3 protein: CAWSMGTFREKLFF. DNA for the CDR3: TGTGCCTGGAGTATGGGGACATTCCGGGAAAAACTGTTTTTT. V is TRBV30 and J is TRBJ1-4; weak D call: TRBD1 (6 bases). This CDR3 spans 14 amino acids. Between the trimmed V and J ends, which lost 2 bases and 8 bases, there was a span of 15 bases. CDR1 GTSNPN and CDR2 SVGIG come from the germline V gene (reference sequence).

The chain carries TRBV11-3 and TRBJ1-2; 7 bases match TRBD1. The CDR3 has 14 amino acids. V lost 5 bases, J lost 14 bases, and 17 bases stayed unmatched. CDR1 SGHNT and CDR2 YENEEA come from the germline V gene. The CDR3 nucleotides read TGTGCCAGCAGCCGCCCCGGGACAGCCTTCCTGAAGACCTTC. This translates into CASSRPGTAFLKTF.

The V and J genes are TRBV19 and TRBJ2-5, with TRBD2 matching over 7 bases. The germline CDR1 and CDR2 sequences are LNHDA and SQIVND (reference sequence). This CDR3 spans 14 amino acids. Trimming at V came to 6 bases and at J to 3 bases, leaving 7 bases not matched to a gene. This CDR3 is CASSSGVAEETQYF. CDR3 nucleotide sequence: TGTGCCAGTAGCAGCGGGGTTGCCGAAGAGACCCAGTACTTC.

The CDR3 coding sequence is TGTGCCAGCAGCTTTACGGGACAGGGTGACTATGGCTACACCTTC. Protein product: CASSFTGQGDYGYTF. The chain links TRBV9 to TRBJ1-2, with 9 positions matching TRBD1. This CDR3 has 15 residues. Germline assignment: CDR1 SGDLS and CDR2 YYNGEE. The V segment lost 4 bases and the J segment 3 bases; nucleotides outside the gene matches: 7.

J is TRBJ2-7 and V is TRBV3-1 (or the pseudogene TRBV3-2); 12 nucleotides match TRBD2. Trimming at V came to 3 bases and at J to 0 bases, leaving 3 bases not matched to a gene. This CDR3 spans 16 amino acids. Germline values: CDR1 LGHDT, CDR2 YNNKEL (reference sequence). The CDR3 region has the DNA TGTGCCAGCAGCCACGCTAGCGGGAGGGGCTCCTACGAGCAGTACTTC. It is translated as CASSHASGRGSYEQYF.

This clone was seen once. The junction shows a germline mismatch at one end, possibly a read error. This chain uses TRBV5-6 with TRBJ1-3; 9 nucleotides match TRBD1. Germline values: CDR1 SGHDT, CDR2 YYEEEE. The CDR3 is 15 residues long. This CDR3 is CASSPTGGGSVPRIF. CDR3 DNA sequence: TGTGCCAGCAGCCCCACAGGGGGCGGGTCCGTTCCGAGGATTTTT.

The J gene is TRBJ2-1, the V gene TRBV7-9; 8 bases align to TRBD1. The length of the CDR3 is 15 residues. The V gene's germline CDR1 is SEHNR and CDR2 FQNEAQ (reference sequence). With V trimmed by 5 bases and J by 2 bases, 5 bases remained unmatched. Here the CDR3 DNA reads TGTGCCAGCAGCATGGGACAGGTGGCCTACAATGAGCAGTTCTTC. Protein: CASSMGQVAYNEQFF.

CDR3 DNA: TGTGCCAGCAGTTTAGCCACGAACACTGAAGCTTTCTTT. Protein: CASSLATNTEAFF. The chain recombines TRBV6-5 with TRBJ1-1, with D hard to call. The CDR3 runs to 13 residues. Germline assignment: CDR1 MNHEY and CDR2 SVGAGI. V lost 4 bases, J lost 1 base, and 7 bases lay in between.